This TCR beta chain was found in a study of beta chain features in type 1 diabetes. This clone was seen a handful of times. Antigen specificity is unknown. Populations isolated by sorting all had purity greater than 95%. V was cut by 4 bases and J by 1 base, with 11 bases left in between. The CDR3 runs to 14 residues. In germline, CDR1 is SGDLS, CDR2 YYNGEE. cDNA synthesis used the whole RNA isolate, giving expressed TCRB sequences. Assay: immunoSEQ multiplex PCR; the TCRdb copy retains only in-frame clones and omits some. The table includes about 320,000 clones, 14% detected once. Study conclusions and caveats: Sequencing from cDNA could over-represent high-TCR-expressing cells. In every one of the four CD4+ subsets, TCRB CDR3s were moderately but significantly shorter in Type 1 diabetes patients.

The receptor comes from a man aged 25-45 years in good health. The chain couples TRBV9 to TRBJ2-5; D possibly corresponds to TRBD2 (6 bases). The sequenced sample was central memory CD4+ T cells from blood. The CDR3 region has the DNA TGTGCCAGCAGCCGGGACTCGGGCCAAGAGACCCAGTACTTC. Encoded protein: CASSRDSGQETQYF.